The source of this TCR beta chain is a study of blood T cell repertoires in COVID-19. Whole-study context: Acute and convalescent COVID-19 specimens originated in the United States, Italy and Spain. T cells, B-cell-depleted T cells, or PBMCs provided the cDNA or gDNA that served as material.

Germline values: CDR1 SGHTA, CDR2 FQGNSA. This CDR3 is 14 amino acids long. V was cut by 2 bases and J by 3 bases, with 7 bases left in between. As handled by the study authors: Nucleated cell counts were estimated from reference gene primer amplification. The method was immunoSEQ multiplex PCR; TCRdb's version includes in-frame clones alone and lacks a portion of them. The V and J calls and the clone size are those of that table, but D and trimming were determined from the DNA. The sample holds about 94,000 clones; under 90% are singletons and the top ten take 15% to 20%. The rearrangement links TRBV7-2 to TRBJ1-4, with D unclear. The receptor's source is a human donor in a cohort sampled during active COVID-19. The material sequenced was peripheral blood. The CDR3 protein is CASSLSGSNEKLFF. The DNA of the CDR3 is TGTGCCAGCAGCTTATCGGGGTCTAATGAAAAACTGTTTTTT.